Included here is one T cell receptor beta chain sequence, with context. Its antigen remains unknown. Using its own MiXCR run on the 5' RACE reads, TCRdb lists one record per CDR3 protein. The sample lists approximately 300,000 distinct CDR3 sequences; roughly 8% were seen once. This record belongs to a study of CD8 T cells in ankylosing spondylitis. Germline lookup yields CDR1 MNHEY and CDR2 SMNVEV (reference sequence). V was trimmed by 4 bases and J by 6 bases, leaving 13 bases between them. The CDR3 length is 13 residues. General study results and limits: What seemed typical of ankylosing spondylitis blood was a TCR beta motif built from about 8 highly homologous variants.

V gene TRBV27 combines with J gene TRBJ2-7; tentative D call: TRBD1 (5 bases). The sequenced sample was blood, either unsorted or a sorted T cell fraction (not recorded which). This clonotype originated in a male donor with ankylosing spondylitis. For the CDR3, the DNA is TGTGCCAGCAGTTCAACACAGGTCAGCGAGCAGTACTTC. It codes for CASSSTQVSEQYF.